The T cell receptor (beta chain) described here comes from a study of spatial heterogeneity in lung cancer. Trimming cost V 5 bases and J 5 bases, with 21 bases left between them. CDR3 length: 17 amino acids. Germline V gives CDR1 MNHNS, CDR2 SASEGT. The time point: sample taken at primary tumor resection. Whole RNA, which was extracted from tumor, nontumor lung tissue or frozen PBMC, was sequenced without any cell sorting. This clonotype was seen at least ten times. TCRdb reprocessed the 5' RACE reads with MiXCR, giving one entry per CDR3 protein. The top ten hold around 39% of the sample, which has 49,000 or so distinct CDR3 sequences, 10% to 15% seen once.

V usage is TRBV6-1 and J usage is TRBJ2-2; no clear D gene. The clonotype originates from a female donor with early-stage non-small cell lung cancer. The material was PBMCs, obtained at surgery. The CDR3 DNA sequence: TGTGCCAGCAGTCAGCAGGTAGGATCGTTCGGGACCGGGGAGCTGTTTTTT. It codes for CASSQQVGSFGTGELFF.